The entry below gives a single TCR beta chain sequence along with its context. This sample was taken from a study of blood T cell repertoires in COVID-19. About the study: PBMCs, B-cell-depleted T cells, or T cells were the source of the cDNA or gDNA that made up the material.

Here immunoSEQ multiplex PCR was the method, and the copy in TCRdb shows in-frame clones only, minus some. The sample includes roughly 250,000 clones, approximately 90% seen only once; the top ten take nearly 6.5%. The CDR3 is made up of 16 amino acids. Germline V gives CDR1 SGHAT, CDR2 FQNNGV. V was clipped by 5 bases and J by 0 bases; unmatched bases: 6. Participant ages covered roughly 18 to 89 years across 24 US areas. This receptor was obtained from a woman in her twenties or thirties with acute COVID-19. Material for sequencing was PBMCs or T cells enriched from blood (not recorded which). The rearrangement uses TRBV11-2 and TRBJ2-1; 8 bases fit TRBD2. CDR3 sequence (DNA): TGTGCCAGCAGCGCCACTAGCGGCCTCTCCTACAATGAGCAGTTCTTC. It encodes CASSATSGLSYNEQFF.